The clone carrying this TCR beta chain has a handful of counts. Its antigen is not known. Treatment reported: roughly 10-day PBMC culture with coronavirus spike peptide pools or control peptides (ViraFEST assay). Researchers used the Oncomine TCR Beta short-read assay to sequence DNA from cultured CD4+ T cells. TCRdb re-derived calls from the PCR reads in MiXCR, one entry per CDR3 protein. The table lists about 4,500 distinct CDR3 sequences, approximately 23% of them singletons, with around 52% in the top ten. This sample is part of a study of vaccination and CD4 T cells after COVID-19. The CDR3 covers 14 residues. Germline CDR1 and CDR2: MNHEY and SVGEGT. The ends were cut back, 6 bases at V and 8 bases at J, with 17 bases in the middle.

The clonotype originates from a human donor who had recovered from COVID-19. The V gene is TRBV6-2 or TRBV6-3, the J gene TRBJ2-1, with D maybe TRBD2 (6 bases). The specimen comprised CD4+ T cells from blood, cultured in vitro, sampled after SARS-CoV-2 vaccination. The DNA of the CDR3 is TGTGCCAGCAGGACCTTGGAGGGCGGCTATGAGCAGTTCTTC. As protein: CASRTLEGGYEQFF.